These 21 T cell receptor beta chains were all obtained from the same sample, sequenced in a study of blood T cells in healthy people across ages. A second PCR of roughly 7 to 11 cycles used a sample-barcoded 5' primer and a J-beta primer mix. TCRdb reanalysed the 5' RACE reads using MiXCR and keeps one entry per CDR3 protein. The sample consists of more than 650,000 distinct CDR3 sequences, 22% of them appearing once. Sample: blood. Receptors were obtained from a man between 65 and 85 years old in good health.

This clonotype was observed a handful of times. This rearrangement joins TRBV10-3 to TRBJ2-5; 9 bases are shared with TRBD1. The J call may be faulty, since TRBJ2-1 better matches the DNA end. Germline values: CDR1 ENHRY, CDR2 SYGVKD. CDR3 length: 13 amino acids. This CDR3 is CAIFRDRDNEQFF. In DNA, the CDR3 is TGTGCCATCTTTCGGGACAGGGACAATGAGCAGTTCTTC.

This chain uses TRBV12-3 or TRBV12-4 with TRBJ2-3, with 13 bases aligning to TRBD2. The CDR3 consists of 16 residues. J was trimmed by 2 bases and V by 5 bases; bases with no gene match: 4. CDR3 residues: CASSPTSGGNTDTQYF. CDR3 DNA sequence: TGTGCCAGCAGTCCGACTAGCGGGGGGAACACAGATACGCAGTATTTT.

The table lists this clonotype with a count of one. The rearrangement links TRBV4-3 to TRBJ2-3, with 7 bases aligning to TRBD2. Trimming cost V 4 bases and J 5 bases; bases outside gene matches: 12. CDR3 length: 16 amino acids. Per the germline V gene, CDR1 is LGHNA and CDR2 is YSLEER. In nucleotides, the CDR3 is TGCGCCAGCAGCCCAGTGGGAGGGGCGTTGAAAGATACGCAGTATTTT. It codes for CASSPVGGALKDTQYF.

The chain employs TRBV19 and TRBJ2-4; 7 nucleotides align to TRBD1. Unmatched junction bases numbered 14, after V lost 11 bases and J lost 7 bases. Germline V gene sequence: CDR1 LNHDA, CDR2 SQIVND (reference sequence). There are 14 residues in the CDR3. CDR3 in DNA: TGTGCCTCCTCGGCGAGGGGGCGAGTTAACATTCAGTACTTC. It translates to CASSARGRVNIQYF.

This clonotype appeared a few times. The chain is built from TRBV6-5 and TRBJ2-5, with D uncertain. There are 13 residues in the CDR3. Trimming pared 7 bases from V and 1 base from J, leaving 10 bases between. From germline, CDR1 is MNHEY and CDR2 SVGAGI. CDR3 protein: CASTPSGQETQYF. CDR3 coding DNA: TGTGCCAGCACTCCCTCGGGCCAAGAGACCCAGTACTTC.

V usage is TRBV2 and J usage is TRBJ2-1; 7 bases align to TRBD2. Germline V gene data show CDR1 as SNHLY and CDR2 as FYNNEI. V was pared by 9 bases and J by 3 bases, with 2 bases of the junction left unmatched. This CDR3 contains 12 residues. CDR3 sequence reads: CARPGGYNEQFF. As DNA, the CDR3 is TGTGCCAGGCCGGGGGGCTACAATGAGCAGTTCTTC.

The genes are TRBV3-1 and TRBJ2-3; D is undetermined. The CDR3 consists of 12 residues. The V and J ends lost 4 bases and 6 bases respectively, with 8 bases between them. The germline V gene has CDR1 LGHDT and CDR2 YNNKEL (reference sequence). CDR3 coding DNA: TGTGCCAGCAGCCCTTCGATGGATACGCAGTATTTT. It encodes CASSPSMDTQYF.

This clonotype was counted only a few times. The germline gene is not matched at one end of the junction; a read error may be the cause. The rearrangement joins TRBV12-3 or TRBV12-4 to TRBJ1-5; D remains ambiguous. The CDR3 totals 17 residues. Here the CDR3 DNA reads TGTGCCAGCAGTCCCTCAGGTGGTCCAACGGGCAATCAGCCCCGGCATTTT. This gives the protein CASSPSGGPTGNQPRHF.

The chain recombines TRBV13 with TRBJ1-1; D not certain. V lost 6 bases and J 7 bases, leaving 12 bases between the germline ends. This CDR3 region has 12 residues. Germline assignment: CDR1 PRHDT and CDR2 FYEKMQ (reference sequence). CDR3 sequence reads: CASSIGVGEAFF. The CDR3 bases are TGTGCCAGCAGTATCGGAGTTGGTGAAGCTTTCTTT. The full variable domain, its missing parts supplied by reference TRBV13 and TRBJ1-1, is AAGVIQSPRHLIKEKRETATLKCYPIPRHDTVYWYQQGPGQDPQFLISFYEKMQSDKGSIPDRFSAQQFSDYHSELNMSSLELGDSALYFCASSIGVGEAFFGQGTRLTVV.

This clonotype was recorded at least ten times. The chain links TRBV4-3 to TRBJ2-1; 10 nucleotides match TRBD2. Trimming took 5 bases from V and 6 from J; bases not matched to a gene: 7. Germline V lookup: CDR1 LGHNA, CDR2 YSLEER. This CDR3 comprises 15 residues. CDR3 protein: CASSSLAGVSNEQFF. The CDR3 coding sequence is TGCGCCAGCAGCTCCCTAGCGGGAGTTTCCAATGAGCAGTTCTTC.

This clonotype was seen more than once but under ten times. This chain joins TRBV7-2 and TRBJ1-4; D remains ambiguous. The CDR3 has 15 residues. Germline lookup yields CDR1 SGHTA and CDR2 FQGNSA. V was trimmed by 1 base and J by 4 bases, leaving 10 bases between them. The CDR3 here is CASSLGPGYNEKLFF. CDR3 sequence (DNA): TGTGCCAGCAGCTTAGGTCCAGGATATAATGAAAAACTGTTTTTT.

This clonotype has ten or more counts. The V gene is TRBV5-1, the J gene TRBJ2-1, with 10 bases matching TRBD1. V shed 7 bases and J 5 bases; nucleotides not matched to a gene: 9. This CDR3 has 15 residues. CDR1 SGHRS and CDR2 YFSETQ come from the germline V gene. The DNA of the CDR3 is TGCGCCAGCCAGGCGACAGGGGGCATCAACAATGAGCAGTTCTTC. Translation: CASQATGGINNEQFF.

The genes are TRBV6-5 and TRBJ2-1; weak D call: TRBD1 (6 bases). Trimming left V 2 bases short and J 4 bases short, with 15 bases between. Germline lookup yields CDR1 MNHEY and CDR2 SVGAGI. The CDR3 extends over 16 amino acids. The CDR3 here is CASSYMSGGWYNEQFF. The CDR3 coding sequence is TGTGCCAGCAGTTACATGTCTGGGGGCTGGTACAATGAGCAGTTCTTC.

The gene calls are TRBV29-1 and TRBJ2-3, with TRBD2 matching 7 bases. The J segment lost 4 bases and the V segment lost 6 bases, leaving 10 bases of the junction unmatched. The CDR3 runs 14 residues. CDR1 and CDR2 from the germline V gene are SQVTM and ANQGSEA. This CDR3 reads CSVTPGGFADTQYF. The DNA for the CDR3 is TGCAGCGTGACCCCCGGGGGGTTCGCAGATACGCAGTATTTT.

The CDR3 nucleotides read TGTGCCAGCAGCCTCGACAGGGTCGCCACAGATACGCAGTATTTT. Translation gives CASSLDRVATDTQYF. The rearrangement joins TRBV12-3 or TRBV12-4 to TRBJ2-3, with 7 bases aligning to TRBD1. The CDR3 sequence is 15 residues long. The V segment lost 6 bases and the J segment 2 bases; nucleotides outside the gene matches: 8.

The V call is TRBV7-2, the J call TRBJ2-7, with D uncertain. The CDR3 has 12 residues. V was pared by 9 bases and J by 4 bases, with 13 bases between. Germline CDR1 and CDR2: SGHTA and FQGNSA. The CDR3 region has the DNA TGTGCCAGGCGACATGCCTTTTACGAGCAGTACTTC. This translates into CARRHAFYEQYF.

This clonotype was seen only once. The V call is TRBV6-2 or TRBV6-3, the J call TRBJ1-5; perhaps TRBD1 as D (6 bases). V was cut by 8 bases and J by 0 bases, with 14 bases left in between. Germline-derived CDR1 and CDR2 are MNHEY and SVGEGT. CDR3 length equals 15 residues. CDR3 DNA: TGTGCCAGCCGCTGGACAGCCTATAGCAATCAGCCCCAGCATTTT. Its translation is CASRWTAYSNQPQHF.

This clonotype appeared a few times. CDR3: CSVEVGEGYTF. CDR3 in DNA: TGCAGCGTTGAAGTGGGGGAGGGCTACACCTTC. The V gene is TRBV29-1, the J gene TRBJ1-2; D is possibly TRBD1 (5 bases). Trimming pared 1 base from V and 8 bases from J, leaving 8 bases between. CDR1 is SQVTM, CDR2 ANQGSEA, per germline. This CDR3 is 11 amino acids long.

The chain joins TRBV28 to TRBJ2-5; D is unresolved. CDR3 length: 15 residues. Germline values: CDR1 MDHEN, CDR2 SYDVKM. Trimming shortened V by 3 bases and J by 4 bases, and 15 bases separated the two germline ends. The CDR3 loop is CASSFMEWAVETQYF. In nucleotides, the CDR3 is TGTGCCAGCAGTTTTATGGAGTGGGCGGTAGAGACCCAGTACTTC. Full variable domain (missing parts from reference TRBV28 and TRBJ2-5): DVKVTQSSRYLVKRTGEKVFLECVQDMDHENMFWYRQDPGLGLRLIYFSYDVKMKEKGDIPEGYSVSREKKERFSLILESASTNQTSMYLCASSFMEWAVETQYFGPGTRLLVL.

The gene calls are TRBV20-1 and TRBJ2-1; 7 bases are shared with TRBD2. This CDR3 comprises 12 residues. Germline loops: CDR1 DFQATT, CDR2 SNEGSKA (reference sequence). Germline trimming cut 6 bases from V and 10 bases from J; bases unmatched to any gene: 9. The CDR3 here is CSATLSGNEQFF. CDR3 nucleotide sequence: TGCAGTGCCACTCTGAGCGGGAACGAGCAGTTCTTC.

The sample holds a few counts of this clonotype. The chain joins TRBV12-5 to TRBJ2-3; D is uncertain. V was cut by 5 bases and J by 6 bases, with 9 bases left in between. The CDR3 sequence is 12 residues long. Germline lookup yields CDR1 LGHNT and CDR2 FRNRAP. The CDR3 DNA reads as TGTGCTAGTGGTCCTCGCCCCGATACGCAGTATTTT. This sequence encodes CASGPRPDTQYF. Complete variable domain (other parts from reference TRBV12-5 and TRBJ2-3): DARVTQTPRHKVTEMGQEVTMRCQPILGHNTVFWYRQTMMQGLELLAYFRNRAPLDDSGMPKDRFSAEMPDATLATLKIQPSEPRDSAVYFCASGPRPDTQYFGPGTRLTVL.